This TCR beta chain was captured in a study of low-dose radiotherapy and immunotherapy resistance in tumors. Documented time point: before trial treatment. TRAV- and TRBV-specific primers were used for first-strand cDNA, which covered alpha and beta chains. It was with a constant-region primer and a V-primer adapter that TCRs were amplified over around 19 PCR cycles. MiXCR was run by TCRdb on the reads, yielding one entry per CDR3 protein. The sample holds around 76,000 distinct CDR3 sequences, less than 35% seen once. The sequence was obtained from a female donor with ovarian cancer. Sample: PBMCs, taken before treatment.

CDR3 DNA: TGCGCCAGCAGCTTGCCAGCGGGACGCACAGATACGCAGTATTTT. Amino acids: CASSLPAGRTDTQYF. This chain connects TRBV5-1 to TRBJ2-3, with 7 nucleotides matching TRBD2. The CDR3 loop spans 15 amino acids. V was pared by 1 base and J by 1 base, with 3 bases of the junction left unmatched. Germline loops: CDR1 SGHRS, CDR2 YFSETQ.